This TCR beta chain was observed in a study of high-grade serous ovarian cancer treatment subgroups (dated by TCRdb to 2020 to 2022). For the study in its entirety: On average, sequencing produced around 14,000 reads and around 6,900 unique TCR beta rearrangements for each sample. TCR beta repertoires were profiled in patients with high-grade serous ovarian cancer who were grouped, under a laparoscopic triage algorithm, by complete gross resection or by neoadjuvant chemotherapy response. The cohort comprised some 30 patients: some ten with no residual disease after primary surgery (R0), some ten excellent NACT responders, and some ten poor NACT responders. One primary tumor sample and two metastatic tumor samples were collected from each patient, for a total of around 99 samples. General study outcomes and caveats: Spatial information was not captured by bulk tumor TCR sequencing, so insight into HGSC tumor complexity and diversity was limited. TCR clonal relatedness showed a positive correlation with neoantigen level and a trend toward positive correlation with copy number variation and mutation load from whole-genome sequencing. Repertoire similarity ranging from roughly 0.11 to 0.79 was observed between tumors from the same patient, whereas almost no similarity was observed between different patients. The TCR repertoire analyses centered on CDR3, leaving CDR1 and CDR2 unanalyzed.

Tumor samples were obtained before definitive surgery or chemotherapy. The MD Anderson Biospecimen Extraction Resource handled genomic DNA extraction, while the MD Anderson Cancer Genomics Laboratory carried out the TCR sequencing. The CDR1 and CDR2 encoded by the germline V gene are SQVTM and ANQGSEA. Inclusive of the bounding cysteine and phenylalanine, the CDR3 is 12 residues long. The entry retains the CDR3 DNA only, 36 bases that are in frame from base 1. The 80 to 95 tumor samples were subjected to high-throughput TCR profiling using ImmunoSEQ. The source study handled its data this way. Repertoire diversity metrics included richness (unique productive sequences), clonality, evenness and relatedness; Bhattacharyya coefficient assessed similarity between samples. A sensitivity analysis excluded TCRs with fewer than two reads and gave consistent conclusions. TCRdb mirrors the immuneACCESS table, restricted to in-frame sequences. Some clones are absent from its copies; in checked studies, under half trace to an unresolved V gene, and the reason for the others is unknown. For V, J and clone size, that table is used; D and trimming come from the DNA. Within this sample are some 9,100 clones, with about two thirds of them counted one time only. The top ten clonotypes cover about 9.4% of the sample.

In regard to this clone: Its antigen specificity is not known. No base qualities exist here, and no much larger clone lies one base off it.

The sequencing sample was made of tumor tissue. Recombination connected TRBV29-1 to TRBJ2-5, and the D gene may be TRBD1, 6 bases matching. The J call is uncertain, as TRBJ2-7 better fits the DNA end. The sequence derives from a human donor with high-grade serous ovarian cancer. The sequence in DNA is TGCAGCGTTGAGTTGCAGGGGCGCGAGCAGTACTTC. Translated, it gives CSVELQGREQYF.